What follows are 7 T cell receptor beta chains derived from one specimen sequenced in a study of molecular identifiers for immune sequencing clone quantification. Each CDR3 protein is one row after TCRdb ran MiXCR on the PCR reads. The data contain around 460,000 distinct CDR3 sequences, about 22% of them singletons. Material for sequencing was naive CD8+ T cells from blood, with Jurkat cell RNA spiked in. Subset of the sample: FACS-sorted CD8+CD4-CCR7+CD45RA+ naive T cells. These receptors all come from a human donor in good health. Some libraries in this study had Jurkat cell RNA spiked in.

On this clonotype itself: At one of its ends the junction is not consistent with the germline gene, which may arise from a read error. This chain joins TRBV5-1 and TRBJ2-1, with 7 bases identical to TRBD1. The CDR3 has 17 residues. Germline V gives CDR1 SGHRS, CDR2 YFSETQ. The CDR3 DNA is TGCGCCAGCAGCTTGGAAGTTGAGGGGGCGGCCTACAATGAGCCGTTCTTC. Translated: CASSLEVEGAAYNEPFF.

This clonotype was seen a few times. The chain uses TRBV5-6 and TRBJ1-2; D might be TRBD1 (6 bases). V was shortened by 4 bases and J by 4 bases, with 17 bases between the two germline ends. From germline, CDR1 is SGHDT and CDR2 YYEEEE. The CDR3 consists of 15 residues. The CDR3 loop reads CASSRGQIALYGYTF. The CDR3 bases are TGTGCCAGCAGCCGCGGACAGATCGCTCTCTATGGCTACACCTTC.

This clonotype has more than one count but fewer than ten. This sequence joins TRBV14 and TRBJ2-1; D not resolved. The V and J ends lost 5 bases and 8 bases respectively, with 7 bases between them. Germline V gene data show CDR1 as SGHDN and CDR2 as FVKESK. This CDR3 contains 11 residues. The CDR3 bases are TGTGCCAGCAGCGTAAGCTATGAGCAGTTCTTC. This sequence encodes CASSVSYEQFF.

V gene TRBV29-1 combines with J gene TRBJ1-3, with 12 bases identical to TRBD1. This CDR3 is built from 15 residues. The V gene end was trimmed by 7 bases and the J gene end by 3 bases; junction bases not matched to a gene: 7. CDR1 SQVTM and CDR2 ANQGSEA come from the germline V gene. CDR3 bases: TGCAGCGCCCAAGGGACAGGGGGCTTTGGAAACACCATATATTTT. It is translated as CSAQGTGGFGNTIYF.

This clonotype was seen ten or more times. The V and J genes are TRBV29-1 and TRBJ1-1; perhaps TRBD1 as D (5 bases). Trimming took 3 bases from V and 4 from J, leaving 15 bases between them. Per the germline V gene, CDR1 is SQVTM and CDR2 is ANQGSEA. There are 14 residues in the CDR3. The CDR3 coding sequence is TGCAGCGTTGAGGGGGATTTTAGAATCACTGAAGCTTTCTTT. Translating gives CSVEGDFRITEAFF.

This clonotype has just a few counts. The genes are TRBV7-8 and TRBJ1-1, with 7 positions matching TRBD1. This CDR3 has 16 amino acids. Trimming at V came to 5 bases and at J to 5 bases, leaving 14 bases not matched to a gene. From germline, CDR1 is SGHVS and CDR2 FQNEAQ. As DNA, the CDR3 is TGTGCCAGCAGCACCGTACAGGGGAAGCTGGAAACTGAAGCTTTCTTT. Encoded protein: CASSTVQGKLETEAFF.

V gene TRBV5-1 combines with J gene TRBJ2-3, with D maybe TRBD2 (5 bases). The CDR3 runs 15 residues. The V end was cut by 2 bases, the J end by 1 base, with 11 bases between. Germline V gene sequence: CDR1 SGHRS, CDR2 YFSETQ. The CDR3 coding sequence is TGCGCCAGCAGCTTTTCACTAGGTGGCACAGATACGCAGTATTTT. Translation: CASSFSLGGTDTQYF.